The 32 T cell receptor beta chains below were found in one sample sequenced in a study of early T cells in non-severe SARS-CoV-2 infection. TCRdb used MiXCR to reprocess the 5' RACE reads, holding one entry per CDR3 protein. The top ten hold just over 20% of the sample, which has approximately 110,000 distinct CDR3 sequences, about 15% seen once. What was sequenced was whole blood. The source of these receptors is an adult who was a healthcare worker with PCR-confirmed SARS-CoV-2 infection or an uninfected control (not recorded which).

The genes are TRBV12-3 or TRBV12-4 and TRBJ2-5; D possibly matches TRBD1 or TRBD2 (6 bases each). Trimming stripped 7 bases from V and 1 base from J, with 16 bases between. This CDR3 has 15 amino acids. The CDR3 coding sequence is TGTGCCAGCACCTTGGTGGGGGGCCCCCAAGAGACCCAGTACTTC. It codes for CASTLVGGPQETQYF.

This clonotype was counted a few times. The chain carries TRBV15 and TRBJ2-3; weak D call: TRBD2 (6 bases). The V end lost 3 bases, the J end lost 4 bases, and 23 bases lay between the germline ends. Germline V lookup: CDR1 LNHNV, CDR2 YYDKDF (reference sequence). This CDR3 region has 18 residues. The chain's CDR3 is CATSRVPGGRGSPDTQYF. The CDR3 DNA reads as TGTGCCACCAGCAGGGTACCAGGCGGTCGGGGGTCCCCAGATACGCAGTATTTT.

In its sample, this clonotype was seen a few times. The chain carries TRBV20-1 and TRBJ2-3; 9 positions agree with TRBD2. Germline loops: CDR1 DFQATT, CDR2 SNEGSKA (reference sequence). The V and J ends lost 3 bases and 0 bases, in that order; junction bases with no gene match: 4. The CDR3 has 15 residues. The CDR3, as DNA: TGCAGTGCTAGGGCCGGGACTAGCAGCACAGATACGCAGTATTTT. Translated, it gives CSARAGTSSTDTQYF.

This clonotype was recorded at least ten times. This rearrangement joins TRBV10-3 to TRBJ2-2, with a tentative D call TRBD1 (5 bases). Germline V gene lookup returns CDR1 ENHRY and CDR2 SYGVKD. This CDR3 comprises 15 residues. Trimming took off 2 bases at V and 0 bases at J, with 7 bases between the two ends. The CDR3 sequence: CAISEGAANTGELFF. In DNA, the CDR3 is TGTGCCATCAGTGAGGGGGCAGCGAACACCGGGGAGCTGTTTTTT.

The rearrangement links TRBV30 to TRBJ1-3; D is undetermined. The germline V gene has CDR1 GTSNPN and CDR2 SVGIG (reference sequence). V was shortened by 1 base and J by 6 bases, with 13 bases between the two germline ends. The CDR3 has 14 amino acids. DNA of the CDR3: TGTGCCTGGAGTGCTGGTCTATCGTCAAACACCATATATTTT. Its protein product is CAWSAGLSSNTIYF.

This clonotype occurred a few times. CDR3 sequence reads: CASSLGLGSNQPQHF. The CDR3, as DNA: TGTGCCAGCAGTTTGGGGTTGGGTAGCAATCAGCCCCAGCATTTT. The rearrangement uses TRBV12-3 or TRBV12-4 and TRBJ1-5; D gene uncertain. V lost 3 bases to trimming and J lost 0 bases, with 9 bases between them. The CDR3 sequence is 15 residues long.

CDR3 loop: CASSFTPNTEAFF. DNA of the CDR3: TGTGCCAGCAGCTTCACCCCGAACACTGAAGCTTTCTTT. The V gene is TRBV5-5, the J gene TRBJ1-1; D gene unclear. Germline CDR1 SGHKS, CDR2 YYEKEE (reference sequence). Trimming cost V 2 bases and J 1 base, with 6 bases left between them. The CDR3 runs 13 residues. The full variable domain, in which reference TRBV5-5 and TRBJ1-1 provide the parts outside the CDR3, is DAGVTQSPTHLIKTRGQQVTLRCSPISGHKSVSWYQQVLGQGPQFIFQYYEKEERGRGNFPDRFSARQFPNYSSELNVNALLLGDSALYLCASSFTPNTEAFFGQGTRLTVV.

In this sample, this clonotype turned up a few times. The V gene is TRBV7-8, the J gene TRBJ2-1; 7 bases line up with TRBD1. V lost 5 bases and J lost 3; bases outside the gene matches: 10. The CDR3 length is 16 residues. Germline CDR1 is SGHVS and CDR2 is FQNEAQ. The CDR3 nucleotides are TGTGCCAGCAGCGTCAATCCGGGACAGCTCTACAATGAGCAGTTCTTC. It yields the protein CASSVNPGQLYNEQFF.

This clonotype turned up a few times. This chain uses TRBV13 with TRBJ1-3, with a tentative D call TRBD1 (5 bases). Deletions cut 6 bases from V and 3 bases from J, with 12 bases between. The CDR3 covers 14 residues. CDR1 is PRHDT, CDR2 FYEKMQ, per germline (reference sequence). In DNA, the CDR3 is TGTGCCAGCAGGCAGACAGCCCTTGGAAACACCATATATTTT. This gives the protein CASRQTALGNTIYF.

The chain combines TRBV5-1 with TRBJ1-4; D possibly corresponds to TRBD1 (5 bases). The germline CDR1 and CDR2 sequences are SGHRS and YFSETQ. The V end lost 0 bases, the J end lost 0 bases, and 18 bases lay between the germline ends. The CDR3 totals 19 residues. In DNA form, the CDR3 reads TGCGCCAGCAGCTTGGCCCCTTCGGGGCTTGGGGCAACTAATGAAAAACTGTTTTTT. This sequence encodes CASSLAPSGLGATNEKLFF.

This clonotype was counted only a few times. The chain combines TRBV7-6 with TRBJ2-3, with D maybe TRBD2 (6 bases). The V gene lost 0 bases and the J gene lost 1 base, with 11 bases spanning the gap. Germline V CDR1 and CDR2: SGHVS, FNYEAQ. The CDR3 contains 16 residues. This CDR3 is CASSLADYQRTDTQYF. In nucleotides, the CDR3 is TGTGCCAGCAGCTTAGCGGACTACCAGCGCACAGATACGCAGTATTTT.

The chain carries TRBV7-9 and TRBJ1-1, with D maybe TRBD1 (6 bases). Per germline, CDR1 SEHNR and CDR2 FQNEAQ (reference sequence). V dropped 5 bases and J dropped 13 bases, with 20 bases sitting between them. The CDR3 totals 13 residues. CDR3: CASSPQGSGSNFF. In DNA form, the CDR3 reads TGTGCCAGCAGCCCCCAGGGGAGCGGAAGTAATTTCTTT.

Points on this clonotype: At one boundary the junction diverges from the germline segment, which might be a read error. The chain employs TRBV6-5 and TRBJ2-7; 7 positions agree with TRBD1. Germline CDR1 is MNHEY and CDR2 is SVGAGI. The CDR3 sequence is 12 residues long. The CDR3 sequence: CVSSRGSGEQYF. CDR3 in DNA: TGTGTCAGCAGCAGGGGGTCCGGGGAGCAGTACTTC.

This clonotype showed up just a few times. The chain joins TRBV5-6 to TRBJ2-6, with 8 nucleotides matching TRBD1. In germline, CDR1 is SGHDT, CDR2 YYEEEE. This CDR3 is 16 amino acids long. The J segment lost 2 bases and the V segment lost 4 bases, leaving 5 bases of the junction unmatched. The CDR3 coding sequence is TGTGCCAGCAGCGTGGACAGGGATGCTGGGGCCAACGTCCTGACTTTC. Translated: CASSVDRDAGANVLTF.

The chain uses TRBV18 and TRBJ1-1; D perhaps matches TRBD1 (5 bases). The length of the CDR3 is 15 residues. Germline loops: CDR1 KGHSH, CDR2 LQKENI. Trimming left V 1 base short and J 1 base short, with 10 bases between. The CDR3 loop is CASSPLQGGNTEAFF. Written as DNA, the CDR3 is TGTGCCAGCTCACCACTCCAGGGTGGGAACACTGAAGCTTTCTTT.

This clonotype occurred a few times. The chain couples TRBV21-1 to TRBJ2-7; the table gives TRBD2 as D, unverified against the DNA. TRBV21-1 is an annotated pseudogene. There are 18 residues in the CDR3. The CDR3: CASSKGTDSILSSYEQYF. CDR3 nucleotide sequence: TGTGCCAGCAGCAAAGGGACTGACTCAATACTTAGCTCCTACGAGCAGTACTTC.

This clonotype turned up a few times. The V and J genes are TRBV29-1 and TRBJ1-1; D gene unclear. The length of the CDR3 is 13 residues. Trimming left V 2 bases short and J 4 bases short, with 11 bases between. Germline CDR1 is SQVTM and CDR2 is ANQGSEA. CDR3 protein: CSVELGPGTEAFF. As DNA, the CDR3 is TGCAGCGTTGAATTGGGCCCGGGCACTGAAGCTTTCTTT. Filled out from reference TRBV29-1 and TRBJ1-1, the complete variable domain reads SAVISQKPSRDICQRGTSLTIQCQVDSQVTMMFWYRQQPGQSLTLIATANQGSEATYESGFVIDKFPISRPNLTFSTLTVSNMSPEDSSIYLCSVELGPGTEAFFGQGTRLTVV.

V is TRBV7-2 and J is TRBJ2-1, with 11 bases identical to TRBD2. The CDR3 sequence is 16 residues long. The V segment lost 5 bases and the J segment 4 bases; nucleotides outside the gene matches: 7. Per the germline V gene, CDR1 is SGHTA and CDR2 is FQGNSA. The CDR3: CASSLSGGAGYNEQFF. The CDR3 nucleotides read TGTGCCAGCAGCCTTAGCGGGGGGGCGGGTTACAATGAGCAGTTCTTC. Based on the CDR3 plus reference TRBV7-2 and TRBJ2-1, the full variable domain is GAGVSQSPSNKVTEKGKDVELRCDPISGHTALYWYRQSLGQGLEFLIYFQGNSAPDKSGLPSDRFSAERTGGSVSTLTIQRTQQEDSAVYLCASSLSGGAGYNEQFFGPGTRLTVL.

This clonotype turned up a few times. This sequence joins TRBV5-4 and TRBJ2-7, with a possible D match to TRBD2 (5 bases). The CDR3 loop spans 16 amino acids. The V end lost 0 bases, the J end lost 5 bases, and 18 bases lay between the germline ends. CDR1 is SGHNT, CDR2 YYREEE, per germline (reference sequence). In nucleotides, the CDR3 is TGTGCCAGCAGCTTGGTATCGTCTAGCTTATTCAACGAGCAGTACTTC. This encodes CASSLVSSSLFNEQYF. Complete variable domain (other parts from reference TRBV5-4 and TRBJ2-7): ETGVTQSPTHLIKTRGQQVTLRCSSQSGHNTVSWYQQALGQGPQFIFQYYREEENGRGNFPPRFSGLQFPNYSSELNVNALELDDSALYLCASSLVSSSLFNEQYFGPGTRLTVT.

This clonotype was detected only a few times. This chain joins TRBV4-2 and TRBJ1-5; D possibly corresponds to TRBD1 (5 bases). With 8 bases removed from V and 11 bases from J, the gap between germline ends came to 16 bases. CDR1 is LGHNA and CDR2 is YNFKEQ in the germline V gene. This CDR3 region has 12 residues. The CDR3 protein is CASQGRGPAQHF. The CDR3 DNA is TGTGCCAGCCAGGGACGGGGTCCAGCCCAGCATTTT.

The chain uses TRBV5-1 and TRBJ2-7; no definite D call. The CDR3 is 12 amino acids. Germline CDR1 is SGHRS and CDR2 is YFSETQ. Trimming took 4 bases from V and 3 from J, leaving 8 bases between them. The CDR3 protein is CASSDGYYEQYF. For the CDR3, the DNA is TGCGCCAGCAGCGACGGGTACTACGAGCAGTACTTC.

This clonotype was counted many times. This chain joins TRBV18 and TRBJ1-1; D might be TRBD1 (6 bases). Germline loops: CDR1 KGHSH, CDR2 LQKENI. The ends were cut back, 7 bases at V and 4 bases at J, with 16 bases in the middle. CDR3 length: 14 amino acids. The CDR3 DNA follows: TGTGCCAGCTTAGCGACAGGAGTGGGCACTGAAGCTTTCTTT. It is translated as CASLATGVGTEAFF.

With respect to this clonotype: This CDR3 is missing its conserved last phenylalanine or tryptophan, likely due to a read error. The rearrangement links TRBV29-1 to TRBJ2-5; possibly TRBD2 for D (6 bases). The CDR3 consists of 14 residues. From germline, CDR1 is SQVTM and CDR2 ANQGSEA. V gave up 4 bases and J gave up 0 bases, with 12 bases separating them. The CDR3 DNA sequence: TGCAGCGTTGGGACCGGGACTTACCAAGAGACCCAGTACCTC. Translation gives CSVGTGTYQETQYL.

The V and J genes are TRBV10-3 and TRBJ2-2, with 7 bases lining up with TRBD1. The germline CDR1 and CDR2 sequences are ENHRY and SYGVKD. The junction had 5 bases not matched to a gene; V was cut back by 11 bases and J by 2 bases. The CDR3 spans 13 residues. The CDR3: CASQGVNTGELFF. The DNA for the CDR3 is TGTGCCTCCCAGGGGGTTAACACCGGGGAGCTGTTTTTT.

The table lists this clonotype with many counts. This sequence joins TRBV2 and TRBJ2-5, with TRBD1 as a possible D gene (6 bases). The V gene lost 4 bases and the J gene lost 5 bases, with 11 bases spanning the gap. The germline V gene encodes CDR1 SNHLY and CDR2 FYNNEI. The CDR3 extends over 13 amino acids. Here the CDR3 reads CASSVGAGETQYF. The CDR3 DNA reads TGTGCCAGCAGTGTGGGGGCAGGGGAGACCCAGTACTTC.

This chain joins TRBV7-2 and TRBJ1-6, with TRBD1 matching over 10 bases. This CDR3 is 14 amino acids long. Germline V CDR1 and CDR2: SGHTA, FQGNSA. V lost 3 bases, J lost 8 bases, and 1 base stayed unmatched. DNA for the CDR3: TGTGCCAGCAGCTTGGGACAGGGGTATTCACCCCTCCACTTT. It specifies CASSLGQGYSPLHF.

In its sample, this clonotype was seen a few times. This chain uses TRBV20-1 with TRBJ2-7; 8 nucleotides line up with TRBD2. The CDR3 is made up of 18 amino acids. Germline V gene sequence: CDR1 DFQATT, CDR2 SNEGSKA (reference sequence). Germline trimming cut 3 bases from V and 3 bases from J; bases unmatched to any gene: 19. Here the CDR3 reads CSASSGLAIQKAGYEQYF. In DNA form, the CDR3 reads TGCAGTGCTAGTAGCGGACTAGCTATCCAAAAAGCTGGCTACGAGCAGTACTTC.

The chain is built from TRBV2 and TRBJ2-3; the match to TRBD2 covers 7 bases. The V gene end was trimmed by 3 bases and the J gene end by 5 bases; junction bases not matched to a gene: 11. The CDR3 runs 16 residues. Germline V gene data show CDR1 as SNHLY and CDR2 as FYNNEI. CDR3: CASSDKRGVLVDTQYF. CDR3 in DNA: TGTGCCAGCAGTGATAAACGGGGGGTTCTAGTAGATACGCAGTATTTT.

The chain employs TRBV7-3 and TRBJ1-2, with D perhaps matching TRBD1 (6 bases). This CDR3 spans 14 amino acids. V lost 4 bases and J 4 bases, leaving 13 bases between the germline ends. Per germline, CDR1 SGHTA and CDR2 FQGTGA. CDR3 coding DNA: TGTGCCAGCAGCTCCCGTTCACAGGGCTATGGCTACACCTTC. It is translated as CASSSRSQGYGYTF.

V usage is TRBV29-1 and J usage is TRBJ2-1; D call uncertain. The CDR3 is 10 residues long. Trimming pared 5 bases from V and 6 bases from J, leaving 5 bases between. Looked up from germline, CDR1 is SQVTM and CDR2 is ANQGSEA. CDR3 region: CSVFINEQFF. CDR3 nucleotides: TGCAGCGTTTTCATCAATGAGCAGTTCTTC.

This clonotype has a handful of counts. The CDR3 DNA reads as TGTGCCAGCAGTTTAGGAGGATCCGGGGAGCTGTTTTTT. Translated, it gives CASSLGGSGELFF. This chain uses TRBV12-3 or TRBV12-4 with TRBJ2-2; unclear D gene. V was shortened by 1 base and J by 6 bases, with 6 bases between the two germline ends. The CDR3 runs to 13 residues.

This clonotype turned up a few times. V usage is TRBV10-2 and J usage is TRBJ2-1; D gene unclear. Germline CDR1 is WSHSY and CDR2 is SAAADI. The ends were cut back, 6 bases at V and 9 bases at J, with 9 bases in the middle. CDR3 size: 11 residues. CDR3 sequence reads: CASSMGVEQFF. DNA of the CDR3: TGCGCCAGCAGCATGGGCGTTGAGCAGTTCTTC.